This T cell receptor beta chain was sequenced during a study of tumor-infiltrating lymphocytes in primary liver carcinoma. Overall study: The study enrolled male and female patients aged 30 to 69 years. Tumors measured roughly 4.2 to 11 cm and were stage T1-T3 N0M0. Sequenced samples came back with roughly 3.5 to 7.5 million productive TCRbeta reads, and the counts looked alike across tissue types. General observations from the study: Pairs of tumor regions overlapped more than tumor-adjacent and tumor-blood pairs did.

Concerning this clonotype itself: No antigen is known for it. One end of the junction fails to match germline, which may point to a read error.

Extraction of RNA together with DNA used 20-30 mg of unsorted bulk tissue. With around 490 ng total RNA as template and a constant-region primer, TCR beta cDNA was made. Three rounds of nested multiplex PCR with slightly modified ARM-PCR produced TCR beta libraries. In the first two PCR rounds, TRBV1-TRBV30 forward primers were paired with a C-beta reverse primer, and each round lasted roughly 9 cycles. TCRdb re-derived calls from the multiplex PCR reads in MiXCR, one entry per CDR3 protein. This sample carries around 32,000 distinct CDR3 sequences, 60% to 85% of them seen once, and the ten largest clones take roughly a third. Per the germline V gene, CDR1 is MGHRA and CDR2 is YSYEKL. The CDR3 totals 15 residues.

The sample comprised liver tumor tissue from sampling region 5. As for subset: tumor region T5, tumor centre. The chain recombines TRBV4-1 with TRBJ2-1, with D hard to call. The source of this sequence is a man aged 35 to 55 with primary liver carcinoma and hepatitis B virus infection. CDR3 sequence: CAGSPLGNNNSEHFF. In DNA form, the CDR3 reads TGCGCCGGCAGCCCGCTCGGTAACAACAACAGTGAGCATTTCTTC.